These 3 T cell receptor beta chains were sequenced from one sample in a study of PD-L1 blockade in urothelial cancer. Repertoires were generated with immunoSEQ multiplex PCR, while TCRdb's copy carries only in-frame clones and drops some. Of 100,000 to 150,000 clones listed, 86% are singletons. Time point noted: peripheral blood 6 weeks after treatment start. The material sequenced was PBMCs, taken around atezolizumab (anti-PD-L1) treatment. The receptors here all came from a man aged 50 to 59 with urothelial cancer.

The chain uses TRBV7-2 and TRBJ2-3; 15 bases agree with TRBD2. The CDR3 is 18 residues long. Germline assignment: CDR1 SGHTA and CDR2 FQGNSA. The V gene end was trimmed by 5 bases and the J gene end by 0 bases; junction bases not matched to a gene: 6. The CDR3 loop is CASSPPGLAGGSTDTQYF. The CDR3 DNA reads TGTGCCAGCAGCCCGCCGGGACTAGCGGGAGGTAGCACAGATACGCAGTATTTT.

The chain is built from TRBV7-6 and TRBJ2-1; D possibly corresponds to TRBD1 (7 bases). V dropped 5 bases and J dropped 8 bases, with 19 bases sitting between them. This CDR3 has 15 amino acids. CDR1 and CDR2 (germline): SGHVS, FNYEAQ. DNA of the CDR3: TGTGCCAGCAGCCAGACGGGACTCAGGGGGTATGAGCAGTTCTTC. Its translation: CASSQTGLRGYEQFF. The entire variable domain, with the rest obtained from reference TRBV7-6 and TRBJ2-1, is as follows: GAGVSQSPRYKVTKRGQDVALRCDPISGHVSLYWYRQALGQGPEFLTYFNYEAQQDKSGLPNDRFSAERPEGSISTLTIQRTEQRDSAMYRCASSQTGLRGYEQFFGPGTRLTVL.

The chain employs TRBV2 and TRBJ1-1, with 9 nucleotides matching TRBD1. The CDR3 has 15 amino acids. CDR1 is SNHLY and CDR2 is FYNNEI in the germline V gene. J lost 1 base, V lost 6 bases, and 6 bases had no gene match. The CDR3 region is CASSNRGLWNTEAFF. The CDR3 DNA follows: TGTGCCAGCAGCAACAGGGGGCTCTGGAACACTGAAGCTTTCTTT.